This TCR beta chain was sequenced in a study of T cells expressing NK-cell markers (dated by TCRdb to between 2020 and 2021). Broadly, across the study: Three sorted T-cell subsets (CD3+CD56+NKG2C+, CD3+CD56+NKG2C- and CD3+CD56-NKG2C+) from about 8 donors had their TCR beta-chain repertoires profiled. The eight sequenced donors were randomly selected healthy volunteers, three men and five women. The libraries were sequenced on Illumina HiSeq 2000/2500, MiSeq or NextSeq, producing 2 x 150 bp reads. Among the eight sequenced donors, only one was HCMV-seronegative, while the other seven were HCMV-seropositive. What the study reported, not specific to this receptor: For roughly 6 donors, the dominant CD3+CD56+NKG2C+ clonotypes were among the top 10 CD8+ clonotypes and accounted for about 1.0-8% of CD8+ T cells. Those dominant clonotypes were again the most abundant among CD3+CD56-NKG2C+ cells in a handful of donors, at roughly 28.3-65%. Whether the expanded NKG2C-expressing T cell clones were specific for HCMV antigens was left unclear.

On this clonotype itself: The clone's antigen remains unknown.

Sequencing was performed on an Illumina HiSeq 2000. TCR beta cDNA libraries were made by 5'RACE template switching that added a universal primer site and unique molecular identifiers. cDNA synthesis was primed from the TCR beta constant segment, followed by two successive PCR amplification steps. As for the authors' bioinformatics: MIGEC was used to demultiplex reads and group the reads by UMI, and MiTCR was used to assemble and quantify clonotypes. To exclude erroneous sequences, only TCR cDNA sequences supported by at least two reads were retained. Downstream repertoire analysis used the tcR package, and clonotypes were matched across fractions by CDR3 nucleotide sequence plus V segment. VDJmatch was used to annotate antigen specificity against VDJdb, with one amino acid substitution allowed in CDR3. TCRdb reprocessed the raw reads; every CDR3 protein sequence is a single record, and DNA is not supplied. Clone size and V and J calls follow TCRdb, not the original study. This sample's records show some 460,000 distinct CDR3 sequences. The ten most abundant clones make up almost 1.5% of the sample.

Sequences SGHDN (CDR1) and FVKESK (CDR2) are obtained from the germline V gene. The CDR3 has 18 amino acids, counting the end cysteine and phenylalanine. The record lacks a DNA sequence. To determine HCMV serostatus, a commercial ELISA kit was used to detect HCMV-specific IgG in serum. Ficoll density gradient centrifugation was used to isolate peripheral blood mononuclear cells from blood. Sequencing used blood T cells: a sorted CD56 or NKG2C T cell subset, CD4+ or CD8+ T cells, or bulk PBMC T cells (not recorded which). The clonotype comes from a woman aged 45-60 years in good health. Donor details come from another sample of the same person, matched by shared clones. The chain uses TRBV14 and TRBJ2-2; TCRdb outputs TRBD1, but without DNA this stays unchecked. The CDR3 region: CASSHLPGQGAFTGELFF.